A single sample gave rise to the 17 T cell receptor beta chains below, sequenced in a study of cytomegalovirus exposure and HLA in healthy donors. Clones were sequenced by immunoSEQ multiplex PCR, and TCRdb holds only the in-frame ones, with some missing. The sample shows some 90,000 clones, about 83% of them seen only once. The sample consisted of PBMCs. The receptors were gathered from a woman in her twenties or thirties in good health and CMV-seronegative.

The genes are TRBV27 and TRBJ1-1; 7 bases agree with TRBD1. The CDR3 is made up of 14 amino acids. Losses at the gene ends were 4 bases for V and 8 bases for J; bases not matched to a gene: 10. Germline lookup yields CDR1 MNHEY and CDR2 SMNVEV (reference sequence). The CDR3 reads CASSSAGTAIEAFF. CDR3 nucleotides: TGTGCCAGCAGTTCTGCCGGGACAGCAATAGAAGCTTTCTTT.

V gene TRBV29-1 combines with J gene TRBJ1-2; no clear D gene. Trimming removed 8 bases at V and 1 base at J, with 20 bases between. The germline CDR1 and CDR2 sequences are SQVTM and ANQGSEA. The CDR3 covers 15 residues. The CDR3 region is CSSTTEGDFNYGYTF. The CDR3 region has the DNA TGCAGCTCTACCACGGAGGGTGACTTTAACTATGGCTACACCTTC.

V is TRBV10-2 and J is TRBJ2-7; D perhaps matches TRBD2 (6 bases). Trimming shortened V by 2 bases and J by 9 bases, and 14 bases separated the two germline ends. Germline V gene data show CDR1 as WSHSY and CDR2 as SAAADI. This CDR3 has 13 residues. Here the CDR3 reads CASSEGGLPMQYF. The DNA of the CDR3 is TGCGCCAGCAGTGAGGGGGGACTGCCTATGCAGTACTTC.

The V call is TRBV7-2, the J call TRBJ1-3; tentatively, D is TRBD1 (5 bases). V was clipped by 3 bases and J by 9 bases, with 12 bases between them. The CDR3 loop spans 13 amino acids. The V gene's germline CDR1 is SGHTA and CDR2 FQGNSA. This chain's CDR3 is CASSFSREATIYF. In DNA form, the CDR3 reads TGTGCCAGCAGCTTTTCCAGGGAGGCCACCATATATTTT.

The rearrangement joins TRBV9 to TRBJ1-4; TRBD1 is a possible D gene (5 bases). CDR1 and CDR2 (germline): SGDLS, YYNGEE. Trimming pared 2 bases from V and 8 bases from J, leaving 19 bases between. The CDR3 runs 16 residues. The CDR3 region has the DNA TGTGCCAGCAGCGTCTTGGACAACTCCTTAGGGGAAAAACTGTTTTTT. This translates into CASSVLDNSLGEKLFF.

The gene calls are TRBV15 and TRBJ2-3; a possible D gene is TRBD1 (6 bases). Germline V gene data show CDR1 as LNHNV and CDR2 as YYDKDF (reference sequence). This CDR3 comprises 17 residues. Trimming cost V 7 bases and J 0 bases, with 20 bases left between them. CDR3 residues: CATTRDTARASTDTQYF. CDR3 coding DNA: TGTGCCACCACCCGGGACACCGCACGTGCTAGCACAGATACGCAGTATTTT.

The V gene is TRBV29-1, the J gene TRBJ1-1; 10 nucleotides agree with TRBD1. Germline values: CDR1 SQVTM, CDR2 ANQGSEA. The CDR3 consists of 13 residues. The ends lost 4 bases at V and 4 bases at J; junction bases unmatched: 3. The CDR3 DNA is TGCAGCGTTGTAGGGACAGGGGTCACTGAAGCTTTCTTT. Translation gives CSVVGTGVTEAFF.

This clone was observed a few times. The gene calls are TRBV28 and TRBJ2-7; possible D gene TRBD2, 5 bases. The germline V and J ends were trimmed by 7 bases and 2 bases, with 18 bases remaining between them. The CDR3 has 15 residues. The germline CDR1 and CDR2 sequences are MDHEN and SYDVKM. This CDR3 is CASTLGLALTYEQYF. CDR3 DNA: TGTGCCAGCACACTAGGGTTAGCCCTGACCTACGAGCAGTACTTC.

The genes are TRBV9 and TRBJ2-7, with 10 bases that match TRBD2. The V segment lost 3 bases and the J segment 0 bases; nucleotides outside the gene matches: 9. Germline values: CDR1 SGDLS, CDR2 YYNGEE. The CDR3 runs to 17 residues. CDR3 DNA: TGTGCCAGCAGCGGTAGATCCGGACTAGCGGACTCCTACGAGCAGTACTTC. Protein product: CASSGRSGLADSYEQYF.

This chain links TRBV10-1 with TRBJ1-1; weak D call: TRBD1 (5 bases). Trimming removed 4 bases from V and 1 base from J, with 13 bases in between. The CDR3 covers 15 residues. The V gene's germline CDR1 is WNHNN and CDR2 SYGVQD (reference sequence). Here the CDR3 reads CASSGGGTRNTEAFF. CDR3 nucleotide sequence: TGCGCCAGCAGTGGGGGGGGGACCAGGAACACTGAAGCTTTCTTT.

The table lists this clone with a count of one. The V gene is TRBV5-1, the J gene TRBJ1-2, with TRBD1 matching 8 bases. J was trimmed by 0 bases and V by 4 bases; bases with no gene match: 5. CDR1 SGHRS and CDR2 YFSETQ come from the germline V gene. CDR3 length: 15 amino acids. The CDR3 DNA reads as TGCGCCAGCAGCGGAGACAGGGGCTCTAACTATGGCTACACCTTC. Translating it yields CASSGDRGSNYGYTF.

This clone was seen a single time. This chain uses TRBV29-1 with TRBJ2-7; 8 bases line up with TRBD2. CDR3 length: 13 residues. Germline V gene data show CDR1 as SQVTM and CDR2 as ANQGSEA. V shed 3 bases, J shed 2 bases, and the junction held 3 bases outside the gene matches. The CDR3 coding sequence is TGCAGCGTTGATAGCGGGACGGCCTACGAGCAGTACTTC. Translating gives CSVDSGTAYEQYF.

The chain recombines TRBV28 with TRBJ1-2, with 10 bases fitting TRBD1. The germline CDR1 and CDR2 sequences are MDHEN and SYDVKM. The CDR3 extends over 17 amino acids. Trimming took 6 bases from V and 4 from J; bases not matched to a gene: 14. The CDR3 protein is CASSQSGQGLGSYGYTF. CDR3 DNA sequence: TGTGCCAGCAGCCAATCGGGACAGGGGCTCGGAAGCTATGGCTACACCTTC.

The chain uses TRBV4-1 and TRBJ1-2; D might be TRBD1 (6 bases). The CDR3 extends over 15 amino acids. Trimming took 7 bases from V and 5 from J, leaving 20 bases between them. Germline-derived CDR1 and CDR2 are MGHRA and YSYEKL. The CDR3 spells CASMPEGGGIYGYTF. The CDR3 DNA is TGCGCCAGCATGCCTGAGGGGGGGGGAATTTATGGCTACACCTTC.

This clone has just one count. Additional DNA sequences in this sample encode the identical CDR3. V usage is TRBV5-4 and J usage is TRBJ2-1, with 9 bases matching TRBD2. Germline V gene data show CDR1 as SGHNT and CDR2 as YYREEE (reference sequence). Trimming cost V 4 bases and J 0 bases; bases outside gene matches: 5. The length of the CDR3 is 16 residues. DNA of the CDR3: TGTGCCAGCAGCCTAGCGGGGCCGAGCTCCTACAATGAGCAGTTCTTC. As protein: CASSLAGPSSYNEQFF.

The chain carries TRBV14 and TRBJ2-2, with D hard to call. Trimming cost V 3 bases and J 7 bases, with 21 bases left between them. CDR1 and CDR2 (germline): SGHDN, FVKESK. The CDR3 is 17 residues long. In DNA, the CDR3 is TGTGCCAGCAGCCAGCCCTCCCCTCACAGTTTCTACGGGGAGCTGTTTTTT. This gives the protein CASSQPSPHSFYGELFF.

The chain is built from TRBV7-3 and TRBJ2-7; 12 bases match TRBD2. V trimming: 5 bases; J trimming: 5 bases; junction bases outside the gene matches: 7. The length of the CDR3 is 15 residues. Germline V gene lookup returns CDR1 SGHTA and CDR2 FQGTGA. The CDR3 nucleotides are TGTGCCAGCAGCAAGACTAGCGGGAGTTTCGACGAGCAGTACTTC. Translating gives CASSKTSGSFDEQYF.